This TCR beta chain was found in a study of OX40 agonist ivuxolimab in advanced cancers. The J segment lost 2 bases and the V segment lost 5 bases, leaving 3 bases of the junction unmatched. CDR1 and CDR2 (germline): MNHEY, SMNVEV (reference sequence). The length of the CDR3 is 13 residues. Profiled with immunoSEQ multiplex PCR; TCRdb holds only in-frame clones, not every one. The table shows some 77,000 clones, with around 83% occurring only once. This chain joins TRBV27 and TRBJ2-7; 7 nucleotides match TRBD1. The source is an adult with an advanced solid tumor such as melanoma, head and neck, liver or kidney cancer. The sequences come from CD4+ or CD8+ T cells sorted from blood, collected in a trial of the OX40 agonist ivuxolimab. The CDR3 here is CASSLGQTYEQYF. The CDR3 DNA follows: TGTGCCAGCAGTCTGGGACAGACCTACGAGCAGTACTTC.